Shown below are 17 T cell receptor beta chains from a single sample sequenced in a study of T cell responses to AZD1222 COVID-19 vaccine. Some clones are missing from TCRdb's copy, which holds only in-frame ones; the method was immunoSEQ multiplex PCR. The table shows about 99,000 clones, with about 89% occurring only once. Sequencing was performed on peripheral blood, taken 28 days after the second AZD1222 dose. These receptors were taken from an adult who received the AZD1222 COVID-19 vaccine.

The chain has TRBV13 and TRBJ2-7, with 8 bases matching TRBD1. The germline gives CDR1 PRHDT, CDR2 FYEKMQ (reference sequence). CDR3 length: 15 amino acids. J gave up 1 base and V 2 bases, and 4 bases lay outside the gene matches. CDR3 sequence reads: CASSLRDRPSYEQYF. CDR3 nucleotides: TGTGCCAGCAGCTTAAGGGACAGGCCATCCTACGAGCAGTACTTC.

V and J are TRBV19 and TRBJ2-2, with 11 bases identical to TRBD2. The junction had 14 bases not matched to a gene; V was cut back by 7 bases and J by 7 bases. The CDR3 runs to 17 residues. Germline loops: CDR1 LNHDA, CDR2 SQIVND (reference sequence). CDR3 region: CASTGATSGRRIGELFF. The CDR3, as DNA: TGTGCCAGTACCGGGGCTACTAGCGGGAGACGGATCGGGGAGCTGTTTTTT.

V usage is TRBV6-5 and J usage is TRBJ1-5; possibly TRBD1 for D (5 bases). V dropped 6 bases and J dropped 1 base, with 7 bases sitting between them. The germline CDR1 and CDR2 sequences are MNHEY and SVGAGI. The CDR3 length is 13 residues. The CDR3 loop reads CASRRDSNQPQHF. The DNA for the CDR3 is TGTGCCAGCAGAAGGGACAGCAATCAGCCCCAGCATTTT.

The V call is TRBV13, the J call TRBJ2-1, with 9 positions matching TRBD2. This CDR3 is 16 amino acids long. The germline V gene encodes CDR1 PRHDT and CDR2 FYEKMQ (reference sequence). V shed 2 bases and J 6 bases; nucleotides not matched to a gene: 8. This CDR3 is CASSLNRGLASNEQFF. The DNA for the CDR3 is TGTGCCAGCAGCTTAAACAGGGGACTAGCAAGCAATGAGCAGTTCTTC. The full variable domain, completed using reference TRBV13 and TRBJ2-1, is AAGVIQSPRHLIKEKRETATLKCYPIPRHDTVYWYQQGPGQDPQFLISFYEKMQSDKGSIPDRFSAQQFSDYHSELNMSSLELGDSALYFCASSLNRGLASNEQFFGPGTRLTVL.

This chain joins TRBV7-9 and TRBJ2-4; 8 nucleotides agree with TRBD2. There are 16 residues in the CDR3. Germline values: CDR1 SEHNR, CDR2 FQNEAQ (reference sequence). V shed 5 bases, J shed 3 bases, and the junction held 9 bases outside the gene matches. CDR3 loop: CASSQERETFKNIQYF. CDR3 coding DNA: TGTGCCAGCAGCCAAGAGCGGGAGACCTTCAAAAACATTCAGTACTTC.

The rearrangement joins TRBV4-3 to TRBJ1-6, with D uncertain. Germline values: CDR1 LGHNA, CDR2 YSLEER. Trimming removed 1 base at V and 7 bases at J, with 23 bases between. The CDR3 totals 19 residues. CDR3 protein: CASSQGPPGRTAVNSPLHF. Here the CDR3 DNA reads TGCGCCAGCAGCCAAGGCCCCCCAGGCCGCACGGCGGTAAATTCACCCCTCCACTTT.

The gene calls are TRBV29-1 and TRBJ2-7, with D possibly TRBD2 on 7 matching bases. With 5 bases removed from V and 2 bases from J, the gap between germline ends came to 19 bases. CDR1 and CDR2 from the germline V gene are SQVTM and ANQGSEA. The CDR3 is 15 amino acids. The CDR3 region is CSVRSYREGTYEQYF. The CDR3 DNA follows: TGCAGCGTTCGCTCTTACAGGGAGGGAACCTACGAGCAGTACTTC.

V is TRBV5-1 and J is TRBJ1-1; D is perhaps TRBD1 (6 bases). Trimming took 0 bases from V and 1 from J, leaving 10 bases between them. Germline-derived CDR1 and CDR2 are SGHRS and YFSETQ. There are 15 residues in the CDR3. DNA of the CDR3: TGCGCCAGCAGCTTGGAAGGGGGAGGGAACACTGAAGCTTTCTTT. Residues: CASSLEGGGNTEAFF.

This clone occurred once. V gene TRBV24-1 combines with J gene TRBJ2-7, with TRBD2 matching over 7 bases. J gave up 1 base and V 1 base, and 9 bases lay outside the gene matches. Per germline, CDR1 KGHDR and CDR2 SFDVKD. This CDR3 comprises 17 residues. CDR3 sequence (DNA): TGTGCCACCAGTGATTTCCCCCCGCGGGAGAGATCCTACGAGCAGTACTTC. This encodes CATSDFPPRERSYEQYF.

The V call is TRBV10-3, the J call TRBJ1-2; D may be TRBD1 (6 bases). In germline, CDR1 is ENHRY, CDR2 SYGVKD. The V end was cut by 6 bases, the J end by 4 bases, with 12 bases between. There are 13 residues in the CDR3. The CDR3, as DNA: TGTGCCATCAGCCAGGACAGCACCTATGGCTACACCTTC. Encoded protein: CAISQDSTYGYTF.

The chain employs TRBV4-3 and TRBJ2-1, with D perhaps being TRBD1 or TRBD2 (7 bases each). With 4 bases removed from V and 9 bases from J, the gap between germline ends came to 19 bases. The CDR3 covers 15 residues. Germline CDR1 reads LGHNA; CDR2 reads YSLEER. The CDR3 nucleotides are TGCGCCAGCAGCCCAGGGGGGGCAGTCAGGGGTGAGCAGTTCTTC. Its translation is CASSPGGAVRGEQFF.

The chain carries TRBV14 and TRBJ1-4; 9 nucleotides line up with TRBD1. Looked up from germline, CDR1 is SGHDN and CDR2 is FVKESK. This CDR3 comprises 14 residues. With 4 bases clipped from V and 7 bases from J, the junction kept 4 bases outside the gene matches. The CDR3 DNA reads TGTGCCAGCAGCCGCGGGACAGGGCGTGAAAAACTGTTTTTT. Its translation is CASSRGTGREKLFF.

This chain links TRBV12-5 with TRBJ2-1, with D perhaps TRBD2 (6 bases). Germline V lookup: CDR1 LGHNT, CDR2 FRNRAP. V shed 9 bases and J shed 8 bases, with 17 bases lying between them. The CDR3 is 13 amino acids. CDR3 DNA: TGTGCTAGCAGCCTGGCGGGACCCCATGAGCAGTTCTTC. Protein sequence: CASSLAGPHEQFF.

J is TRBJ1-2 and V is TRBV6-5; 9 nucleotides match TRBD1. Germline V gene lookup returns CDR1 MNHEY and CDR2 SVGAGI. The J segment lost 2 bases and the V segment lost 8 bases, leaving 9 bases of the junction unmatched. CDR3 length: 15 amino acids. CDR3 DNA sequence: TGTGCCAGCCGAGGACAGGGGCTCGGGAACTATGGCTACACCTTC. It encodes CASRGQGLGNYGYTF.

The V call is TRBV28, the J call TRBJ1-3; tentative D call: TRBD1 (5 bases). Trimming left V 6 bases short and J 0 bases short, with 15 bases between. Looked up from germline, CDR1 is MDHEN and CDR2 is SYDVKM. The CDR3 is made up of 16 amino acids. The chain's CDR3 is CASSRGATSSGNTIYF. The CDR3 nucleotides read TGTGCCAGCAGCCGAGGGGCGACGAGCTCTGGAAACACCATATATTTT.

The CDR3 DNA reads as TGCAGCGTTGCCCGCGGAAACACTGAAGCTTTCTTT. Amino acid sequence: CSVARGNTEAFF. This chain uses TRBV29-1 with TRBJ1-1; no clear D. The V end was cut by 4 bases, the J end by 2 bases, with 8 bases between. The CDR3 is made up of 12 amino acids. Germline V lookup: CDR1 SQVTM, CDR2 ANQGSEA.

The chain combines TRBV2 with TRBJ2-5, with D uncertain. The V gene's germline CDR1 is SNHLY and CDR2 FYNNEI. This CDR3 comprises 14 residues. V was clipped by 7 bases and J by 6 bases, with 18 bases between them. The CDR3 sequence: CASTRWATEKTQYF. The CDR3 DNA follows: TGTGCCAGCACACGATGGGCAACGGAGAAGACCCAGTACTTC.